What follows describes a single T cell receptor beta chain. Its target is unknown. Genomic DNA templated the TCR beta VDJ and CDR3 profiling. TCRdb analysed the reads with MiXCR anew, one entry per CDR3 protein. The profile shows a few hundred thousand distinct CDR3 sequences, approximately 86% of them singletons. The CDR3 has 14 amino acids. Trimming stripped 0 bases from V and 5 bases from J, with 12 bases between. Germline CDR1 reads SGHRS; CDR2 reads YFSETQ. Individuals selected for sequencing had exhibited CD8+CD57+ cell expansion on flow cytometry. The sample belongs to a study of CD8+CD57+ T cells in acquired aplastic anemia. Across the study: Average DNA yield from sorted CD4+ and CD8+ cells was approximately 3.2 ug. General study results and limits: The study identified twenty-nine CD8+ CDR3 sequences shared by patients and controls.

This sequence was found in a human donor with aplastic anemia. The J gene is TRBJ2-7, the V gene TRBV5-1; D may be TRBD2 (5 bases). Sequencing was carried out using sorted CD4+, CD8+, or CD8+CD57+ T cells (not recorded which) from PBMCs. The DNA of the CDR3 is TGCGCCAGCAGCTTGGCATTCTACGGGAACGAGCAGTACGTC. Its translation is CASSLAFYGNEQYV.